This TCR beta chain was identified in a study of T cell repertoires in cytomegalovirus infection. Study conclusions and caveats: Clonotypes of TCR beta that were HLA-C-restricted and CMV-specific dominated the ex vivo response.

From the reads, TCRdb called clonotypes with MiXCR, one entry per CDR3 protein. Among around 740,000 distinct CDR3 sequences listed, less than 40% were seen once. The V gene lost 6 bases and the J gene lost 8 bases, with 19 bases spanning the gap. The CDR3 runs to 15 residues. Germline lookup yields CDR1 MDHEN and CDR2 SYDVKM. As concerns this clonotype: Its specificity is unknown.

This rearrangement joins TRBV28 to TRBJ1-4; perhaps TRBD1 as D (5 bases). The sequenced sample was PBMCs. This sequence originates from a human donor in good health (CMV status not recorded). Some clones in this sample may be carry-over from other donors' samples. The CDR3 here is CASRGLRRGGEKLFF. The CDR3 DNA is TGTGCCAGCAGGGGACTCCGGCGGGGCGGGGAAAAACTGTTTTTT.